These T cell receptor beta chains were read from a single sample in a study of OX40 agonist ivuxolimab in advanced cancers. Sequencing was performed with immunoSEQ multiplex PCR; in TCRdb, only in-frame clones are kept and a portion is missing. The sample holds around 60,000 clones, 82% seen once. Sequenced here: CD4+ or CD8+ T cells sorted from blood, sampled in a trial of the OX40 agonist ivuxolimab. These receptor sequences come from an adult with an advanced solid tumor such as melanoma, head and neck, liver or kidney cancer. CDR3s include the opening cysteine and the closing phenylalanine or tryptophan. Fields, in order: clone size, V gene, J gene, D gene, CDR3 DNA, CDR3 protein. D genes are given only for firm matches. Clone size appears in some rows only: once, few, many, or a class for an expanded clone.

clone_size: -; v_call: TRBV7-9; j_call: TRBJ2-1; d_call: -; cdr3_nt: TGTGCCAGCAGCTTACGGCAGAACAATGAGCAGTTCTTC; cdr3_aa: CASSLRQNNEQFF
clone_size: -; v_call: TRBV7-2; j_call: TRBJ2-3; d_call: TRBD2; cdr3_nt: TGTGCCAGCAGCTTAGAACGGACTAGCGGGGGAGATACGCAGTATTTT; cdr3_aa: CASSLERTSGGDTQYF
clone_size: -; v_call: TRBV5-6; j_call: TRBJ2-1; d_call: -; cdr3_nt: TGTGCCAGCAGCTTGGCATCCAGGTCAACTGAGCAGTTCTTC; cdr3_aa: CASSLASRSTEQFF
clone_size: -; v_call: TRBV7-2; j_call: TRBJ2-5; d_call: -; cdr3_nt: TGTGCCAGCAGCTTCTACCTATCGAAAGAGACCCAGTACTTC; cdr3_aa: CASSFYLSKETQYF
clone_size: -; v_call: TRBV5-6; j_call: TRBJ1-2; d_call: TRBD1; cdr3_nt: TGTGCCAGCAGCGAAGTGCCCGGGACAGGGGGCGCCGGCTATGGCTACACCTTC; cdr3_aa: CASSEVPGTGGAGYGYTF
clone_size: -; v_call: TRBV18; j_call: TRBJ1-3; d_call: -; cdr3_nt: TGTGCCAGCTCACCCCAGGTCGGAGCTGGAAACACCATATATTTT; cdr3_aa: CASSPQVGAGNTIYF
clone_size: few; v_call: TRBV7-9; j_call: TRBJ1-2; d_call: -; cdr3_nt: TGTGCCAGCAGCGGTGTCGGGGGCTACACCTTC; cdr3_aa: CASSGVGGYTF
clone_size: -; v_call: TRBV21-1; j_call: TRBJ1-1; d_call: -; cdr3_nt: TGTGCCAGCAGCAAGGTAGGGCTCATCAACACTGAAGCTTTCTTT; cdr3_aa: CASSKVGLINTEAFF
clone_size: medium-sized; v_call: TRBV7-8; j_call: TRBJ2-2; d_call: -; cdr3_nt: TGTGCCAGCACCGCTTGGGCCGGGAACACCGGGGAGCTGTTTTTT; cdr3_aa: CASTAWAGNTGELFF
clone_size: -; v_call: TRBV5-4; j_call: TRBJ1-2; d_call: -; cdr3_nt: TGTGCCAGCAGCTTGGGAGACAGACAGCTGAGAGGCTACACCTTC; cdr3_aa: CASSLGDRQLRGYTF
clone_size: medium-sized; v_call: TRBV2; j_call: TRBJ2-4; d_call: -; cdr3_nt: TGTGCCAGCAGTGAAAGAGGGATAATCAAAAACATTCAGTACTTC; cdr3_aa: CASSERGIIKNIQYF
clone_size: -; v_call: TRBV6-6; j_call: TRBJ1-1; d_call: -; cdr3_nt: TGTGCCAGCAGTTACCGGAGCGAGATGAACACTGAAGCTTTCTTT; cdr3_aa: CASSYRSEMNTEAFF
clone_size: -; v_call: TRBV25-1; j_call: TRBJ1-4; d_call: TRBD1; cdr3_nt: TGTGCCAGCAGTTTGTCTACAGGGGGTCAGGAAAAACTGTTTTTT; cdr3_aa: CASSLSTGGQEKLFF
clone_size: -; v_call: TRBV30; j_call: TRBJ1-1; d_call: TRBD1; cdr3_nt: TGTGCCTCCTTACCACTAGGACAGGGGAGGAACACTGAAGCTTTCTTT; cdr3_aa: CASLPLGQGRNTEAFF
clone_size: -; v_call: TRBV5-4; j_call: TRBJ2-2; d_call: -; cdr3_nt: TGTGCCAGCAGCTTGGAACCGAACACCGGGGAGCTGTTTTTT; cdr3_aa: CASSLEPNTGELFF
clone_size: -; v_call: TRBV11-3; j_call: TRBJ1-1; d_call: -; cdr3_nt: TGTGCCAGCAGCTTAGATTCCTGGCAAGGGAACACTGAAGCTTTCTTT; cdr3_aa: CASSLDSWQGNTEAFF
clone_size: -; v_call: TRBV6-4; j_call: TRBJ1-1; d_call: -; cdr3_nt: TGTGCCAGCATTGCAGGGAGGACTGAAGCTTTCTTT; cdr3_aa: CASIAGRTEAFF
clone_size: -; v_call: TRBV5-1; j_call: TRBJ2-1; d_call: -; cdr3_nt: TGCGCCAGCAGCTTGGCCCCTCAGGAGCCCTACAATGAGCAGTTCTTC; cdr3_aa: CASSLAPQEPYNEQFF
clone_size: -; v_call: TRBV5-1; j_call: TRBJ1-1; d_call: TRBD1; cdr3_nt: TGCGCCAGCAGCCGTGGACAGGGGAACACTGAAGCTTTCTTT; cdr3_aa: CASSRGQGNTEAFF
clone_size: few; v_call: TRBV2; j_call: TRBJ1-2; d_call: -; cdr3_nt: TGTGCCAGCAAATATGGCTACACCTTC; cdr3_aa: CASKYGYTF
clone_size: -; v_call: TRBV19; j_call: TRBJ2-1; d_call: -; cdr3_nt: TGTGCCAGTAGAAGGGACTACAATGAGCAGTTCTTC; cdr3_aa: CASRRDYNEQFF
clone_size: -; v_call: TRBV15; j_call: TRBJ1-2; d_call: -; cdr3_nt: TGTGCCACCAGCAGAGATCTCAGCCCAAACTTCAGCTATGGCTACACCTTC; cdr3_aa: CATSRDLSPNFSYGYTF
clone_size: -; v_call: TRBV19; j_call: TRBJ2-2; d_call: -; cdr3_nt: TGTGCCAGTAGTATCGGCAGGGGGGCCGGGGAGCTGTTTTTT; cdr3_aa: CASSIGRGAGELFF
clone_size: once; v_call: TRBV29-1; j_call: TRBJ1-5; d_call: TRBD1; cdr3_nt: TGCAGCGTCGGGACAGGGGGCGGTCGGCCCCAGCATTTT; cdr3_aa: CSVGTGGGRPQHF
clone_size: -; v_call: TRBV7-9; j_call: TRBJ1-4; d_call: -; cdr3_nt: TGTGCCAGCAGCTTTGGTGATGGCATTAATGAAAAACTGTTTTTT; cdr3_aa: CASSFGDGINEKLFF
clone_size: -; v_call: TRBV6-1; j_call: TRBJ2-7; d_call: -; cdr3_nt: TGTGCCAGCAGAGGGACATTCGGCTTCGAGCAGTACTTC; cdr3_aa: CASRGTFGFEQYF